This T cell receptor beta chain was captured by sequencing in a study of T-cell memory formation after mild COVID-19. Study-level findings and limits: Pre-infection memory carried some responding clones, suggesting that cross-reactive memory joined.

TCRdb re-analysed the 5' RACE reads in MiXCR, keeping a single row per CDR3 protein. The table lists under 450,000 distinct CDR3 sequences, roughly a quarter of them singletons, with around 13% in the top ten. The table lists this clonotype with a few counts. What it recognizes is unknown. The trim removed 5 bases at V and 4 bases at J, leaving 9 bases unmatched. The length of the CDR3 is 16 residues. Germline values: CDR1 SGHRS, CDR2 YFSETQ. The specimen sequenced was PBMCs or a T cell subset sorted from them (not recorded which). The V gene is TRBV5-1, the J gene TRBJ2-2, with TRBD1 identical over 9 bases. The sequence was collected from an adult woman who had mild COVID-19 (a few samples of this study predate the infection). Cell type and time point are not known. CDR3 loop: CASSSDRGSVTGELFF. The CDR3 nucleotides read TGCGCCAGCAGTTCCGACAGGGGGTCGGTCACCGGGGAGCTGTTTTTT.